This T cell receptor (beta chain) comes out of a study of cytomegalovirus exposure and HLA in healthy donors (dated by TCRdb to the late 2010s). General notes on the study: According to an earlier analysis of 450 to 650 of the donors, 150 million to 200 million T cells yielded 95 million to 140 million unique TCR beta sequences and about 300 Gb of sequence data. In a later genetic analysis, genome-wide SNP genotypes for about three fifths of the 666 donors were used, and that subset was treated as a discovery cohort. Class I and class II HLA loci were covered by the typing at four-digit resolution. The T cell repertoires of under 700 subjects were profiled by immunosequencing and related to cytomegalovirus serostatus. To study patterns of TCR occurrence, a later analysis re-analyzed previously published TCR beta repertoires from 666 donors and added high-resolution HLA genotyping. On average, roughly 250,000 unique TCR beta nucleotide sequences were sequenced per donor among some 420 genotyped donors of the cohort, with 15% to 20% of those sequences being non-productive. Several DR-DQ haplotypes were handled as single units for association and clustering because linkage in the cohort was strong. To predict cytomegalovirus infection status, the study brought together high-throughput TCR immunosequencing, statistical association of individual TCRs with disease status, and machine learning. The study aimed to test whether signatures of past pathogen exposure could be identified by cataloging public T cell receptors. Every discovery cohort repertoire had been produced on one sequencing platform. Rather than using new phenotypic data, the later analysis identified candidate immune exposures from TCR beta sequences and from how often those sequences occurred across donors. Besides the first cohort of approximately 710 subjects, a separate validation cohort made up of 120 different subjects was used. About 300 gigabases of sequencing data and roughly 80 million unique TCR sequences made up an early release that covered 640 HLA-typed donors. In an earlier analysis of roughly 540 of the donors, high-throughput TCR beta sequencing was used to judge whether each TCR beta V gene segment behaved as functional or pseudogenic. Donor age, sex, ethnicity and CMV serostatus were compiled alongside the repertoire data. The genetic ancestry cluster associated with self-reported Caucasian donors included about 81% of the roughly 400 genotyped donors. Typing coverage varied by locus: about 620-630 donors for A, B, C, DRB1 and DQB1; 500 to 550 for DQA1; about 600 for DPA1; roughly 450 for DPB1. On the study overall, not on this receptor specifically: According to a later analysis, TCR association rates differed among HLA loci, with DRB1 alleles showing the most associated TCRs and HLA-C alleles showing the fewest. The sequencing pipeline was judged likely to have produced a cluster of highly shared sequence variants as a technical artifact. The authors suggested that the approach could potentially be extended to other disease states and immunological phenotypes. Cytomegalovirus status was reported to be diagnosed by the classifier with high specificity and sensitivity in both the original and validation cohorts. A further reported finding was that TCR beta sequences accurately predicted the HLA-A and HLA-B alleles for most subjects in the first cohort. In a later analysis, several top co-occurrence clusters were reported to appear linked to parvovirus B19, influenza, CMV and Epstein-Barr virus. Most TCR sequences were seen in very few donors, while some public TCRs were found in many individuals. A later analysis found that HLA-associated TCR beta chains were more clonally expanded and had lower generation probabilities than equally common non-associated chains. According to a later genetic analysis, donors in an Asian-associated ancestry cluster had fewer N-insertions in productive TCRs than the approximately 650-donor mean. This cohort had only TCR beta chains sequenced, and the lack of alpha or paired-chain data limited which features could be detected. Because counts were too low, around 18 rarely observed V segments, including chromosome 9 orphons, were left out of the earlier analysis of a few hundred of the donors. Because the 87-base-pair reads could not distinguish some IMGT-functional V segments, including TRBV6-2 and TRBV6-3, those segments were excluded. When HLA alleles, especially DR and DQ, strongly co-occurred, TCR associations were difficult to assign to individual alleles. Because HLA typing was missing for some donors at each locus, association tests included only the typed subset. CMV serostatus was the only immune exposure information available for the cohort. The study listed 164 TCR beta chains as associated with cytomegalovirus. A later genetic analysis associated a missense DCLRE1C variant with V-gene and J-gene trimming of TCR beta chains, and an independent cohort replicated the association. Roughly uniform sequencing depth across donors was assumed in presence/absence analyses, although this assumption may not hold. Correlated functional status among segregating V segments might reflect linkage disequilibrium, but an unknown experimental factor could not be ruled out. Most CMV-associated TCR beta chains appeared to be HLA-restricted in a later analysis, and the HLA associations seemed to be driven largely by CMV exposure. A later analysis associated roughly 17,000 TCR beta sequences with specific HLA alleles at a false discovery rate of 0.05. Broadly in line with IMGT annotations, most TCR beta V segments showed up in productive rearrangements about 87% or about 30% of the time in an earlier analysis of under 700 of the donors. Three of the identified cytomegalovirus-associated TCR beta chains were confirmed in vitro to be specific for cytomegalovirus antigens.

The CDR3 has 15 amino acids, counting the end cysteine and phenylalanine. Of all the DNA, just the CDR3 is kept, 45 bases in frame from base 1. CDR1 and CDR2 are drawn from the germline V gene (reference sequence): GTSNPN, SVGIG. Libraries were prepared through the immunoSEQ multiplex PCR assay. The multiplex PCR relied on a mix of 60 forward primers for TCR Vbeta segments and 13 reverse primers for TCR Jbeta segments. The CDR3 region of rearranged TCR beta genes was amplified from genomic DNA by a multiplex PCR assay. Amplified TCR beta libraries were sequenced as 87-base-pair reads on the Illumina HiSeq System. The original pipeline was this. A later analysis counted 75 million to 100 million unique TCR beta chains across the 600 to 850 repertoires, and around 12 million of these chains were shared by at least two donors. Raw reads were error-corrected and collapsed into unique sequences with a nearest-neighbor algorithm that merged closely related sequences to remove PCR and sequencing errors. CDR3 sequences were aligned to IMGT reference sequences to assign V, D and J gene segments. For a sequence to be retained, a match of at least six nucleotides was required to both a V gene segment and a J gene segment. A rearrangement was called productive if the CDR3 had no stop codons and remained in frame with V and J, and every other rearrangement was called non-productive. CDR3 was defined according to IMGT convention as the region running from the second conserved V-encoded cysteine to the conserved J-encoded phenylalanine. Sequences without an unambiguous match to a single V gene segment were excluded from the earlier analysis of about 630 of the donors. An earlier analysis of fewer than 750 of the donors classified V segments as functional when productive rearrangements were above 56.7% and as segregating when the standard deviation between donors was above 5%. A statistical classification framework was built for diagnosing cytomegalovirus status from the catalog of TCR beta chain sequences. In a later analysis, V and J genes were assigned by comparing TCR nucleotide sequences against IMGT/GENE-DB human TR gene sequences. In a later analysis, CDR3 sequences and most-parsimonious VDJ recombination scenarios were assigned using the TCRdist pipeline. In a later analysis, every TCR beta chain was defined by the combination of its CDR3 amino acid sequence and its V-gene family, and reads without a unique V-gene family were dropped. As a way to deal with suspected cross-contamination and a sequencing artifact, a later analysis dropped 450 to 700 nucleotide sequences that were highly shared and had low generation probability. In a later analysis, a clonal expansion index was calculated for each public chain from normalized within-repertoire ranks of inferred template counts. In a later analysis, generation probabilities were computed with a VDJ recombination model fitted to out-of-frame rearrangements, and the resulting probabilities were checked against IGoR. A later analysis scored TCR-TCR, TCR-HLA and TCR-CMV co-occurrence with hypergeometric tests, applying a repertoire-size bias correction to TCR pairs. False discovery rates were estimated in a later analysis by permuting HLA or CMV assignments 20 times. In a later analysis, co-occurring TCRs were grouped with DBSCAN, and TCRdist sequence similarity was added when clustering was performed within HLA-allele-positive subsets. For co-occurrence clustering, repertoires with fewer than 30,000 or more than 120,000 public chains were excluded, along with several repertoires with anomalous nucleotide sharing. TCRdb mirrors the immuneACCESS table, restricted to in-frame sequences. Some clones are absent from its copies; in checked studies, under half trace to an unresolved V gene, and the reason for the others is unknown. V and J calls and clone size come straight from that table; D and trimming were deduced from the DNA. This sample is represented by 200,000 to 250,000 clones; 65% to 80% of them were singletons. The biggest ten clones account for around 15% of the sample.

The cohort consisted of approximately 690 healthy bone marrow donors. At the time of sampling, all cohort members were nominally healthy, though unrecorded immune exposures were likely present. The donor was CMV seronegative and was included in the group of about 400 seronegative cohort members. Every donor gave a peripheral blood sample, and the peripheral blood mononuclear cells from that sample were used for TCR beta sequencing. Genomic DNA was extracted from the blood cell samples with the Qiagen DNeasy Blood Extraction Kit. As regards this clone: The antigen this receptor binds is unknown. No qualities accompany the bases; no much larger clone lies one base away.

The chain links TRBV30 with TRBJ2-5, with a tentative D gene TRBD2 over 5 matching bases. The J call may not be correct, given that the DNA end is closer to TRBJ2-7. Specimen: PBMCs. The TCR comes from a man aged 35-49 years in good health and CMV-seronegative. The CDR3 here reads CAWSVPLGSSYEQYF. The nucleotides are TGTGCCTGGAGCGTCCCTTTGGGGAGCTCCTACGAGCAGTACTTC.